The TCR beta chain described here comes from a study of cytomegalovirus exposure and HLA in healthy donors. About this clone itself: Its antigen is still unknown.

13 Jbeta primers and 60 Vbeta primers were used for the PCR. TCRdb's copy holds only in-frame clones and misses some; the assay was immunoSEQ multiplex PCR. The sample records tens of thousands of clones, around 80% being singletons. The germline CDR1 and CDR2 sequences are LNHDA and SQIVND (reference sequence). The CDR3 length is 15 residues. With V trimmed by 2 bases and J by 3 bases, 7 bases remained unmatched. Study-level points and caveats: When a later analysis compared HLA-associated TCR beta chains with equally common others, the HLA-associated chains turned out to be more clonally expanded and to have lower generation probabilities.

The sequence came from a middle-aged man in good health and CMV-seronegative. Specimen: PBMCs. This rearrangement joins TRBV19 to TRBJ2-7; 7 bases are shared with TRBD1. CDR3 loop: CASSITGDVVYEQYF. The CDR3 DNA reads TGTGCCAGTAGTATAACAGGGGACGTGGTCTACGAGCAGTACTTC. The entire variable domain, with the rest obtained from reference TRBV19 and TRBJ2-7, is as follows: DGGITQSPKYLFRKEGQNVTLSCEQNLNHDAMYWYRQDPGQGLRLIYYSQIVNDFQKGDIAEGYSVSREKKESFPLTVTSAQKNPTAFYLCASSITGDVVYEQYFGPGTRLTVT.